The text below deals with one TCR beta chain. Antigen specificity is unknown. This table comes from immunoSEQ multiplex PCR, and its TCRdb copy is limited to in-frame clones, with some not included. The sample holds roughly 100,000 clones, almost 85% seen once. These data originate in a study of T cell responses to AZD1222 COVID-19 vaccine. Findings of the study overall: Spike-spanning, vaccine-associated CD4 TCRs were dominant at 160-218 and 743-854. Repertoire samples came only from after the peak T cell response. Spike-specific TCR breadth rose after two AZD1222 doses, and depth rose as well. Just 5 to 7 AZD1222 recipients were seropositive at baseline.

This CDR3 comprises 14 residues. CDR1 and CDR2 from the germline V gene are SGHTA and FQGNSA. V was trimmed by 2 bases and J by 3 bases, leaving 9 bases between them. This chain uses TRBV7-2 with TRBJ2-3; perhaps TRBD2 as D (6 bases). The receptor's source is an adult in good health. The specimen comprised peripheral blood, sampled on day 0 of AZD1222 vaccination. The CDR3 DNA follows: TGTGCCAGCAGCTTAATTGGGGGGACAGATACGCAGTATTTT. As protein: CASSLIGGTDTQYF.